The clone carrying this TCR beta chain was recorded many times. Its antigen is as yet unknown. This record belongs to a study of T cells after posttransplantation cyclophosphamide. Assay used: immunoSEQ multiplex PCR; TCRdb lists only in-frame clones, some missing. The sample contains approximately 39,000 clones, none of them singletons. The study's findings and limits: Recipient CMV seropositivity and CMV reactivation strongly tracked TRB clonality. Blood and skin or GI T cell repertoires showed limited TRB overlap. Donor-recipient repertoire similarity was low at 1-2 months, rising over year one.

The CDR3 contains 15 residues. Between the trimmed V and J ends, which lost 2 bases and 2 bases, there was a span of 9 bases. Germline V gives CDR1 SGHAT, CDR2 FQNNGV. This rearrangement joins TRBV11-2 to TRBJ1-4; D might be TRBD1 (6 bases). The TCR sequence derives from a girl aged 5-17 years in good health, CMV-negative, and a related stem cell transplant donor. Sequences were obtained from PBMCs. Here the CDR3 DNA reads TGTGCCAGCAGCTTATGGGGGGGCACTAATGAAAAACTGTTTTTT. Protein product: CASSLWGGTNEKLFF.